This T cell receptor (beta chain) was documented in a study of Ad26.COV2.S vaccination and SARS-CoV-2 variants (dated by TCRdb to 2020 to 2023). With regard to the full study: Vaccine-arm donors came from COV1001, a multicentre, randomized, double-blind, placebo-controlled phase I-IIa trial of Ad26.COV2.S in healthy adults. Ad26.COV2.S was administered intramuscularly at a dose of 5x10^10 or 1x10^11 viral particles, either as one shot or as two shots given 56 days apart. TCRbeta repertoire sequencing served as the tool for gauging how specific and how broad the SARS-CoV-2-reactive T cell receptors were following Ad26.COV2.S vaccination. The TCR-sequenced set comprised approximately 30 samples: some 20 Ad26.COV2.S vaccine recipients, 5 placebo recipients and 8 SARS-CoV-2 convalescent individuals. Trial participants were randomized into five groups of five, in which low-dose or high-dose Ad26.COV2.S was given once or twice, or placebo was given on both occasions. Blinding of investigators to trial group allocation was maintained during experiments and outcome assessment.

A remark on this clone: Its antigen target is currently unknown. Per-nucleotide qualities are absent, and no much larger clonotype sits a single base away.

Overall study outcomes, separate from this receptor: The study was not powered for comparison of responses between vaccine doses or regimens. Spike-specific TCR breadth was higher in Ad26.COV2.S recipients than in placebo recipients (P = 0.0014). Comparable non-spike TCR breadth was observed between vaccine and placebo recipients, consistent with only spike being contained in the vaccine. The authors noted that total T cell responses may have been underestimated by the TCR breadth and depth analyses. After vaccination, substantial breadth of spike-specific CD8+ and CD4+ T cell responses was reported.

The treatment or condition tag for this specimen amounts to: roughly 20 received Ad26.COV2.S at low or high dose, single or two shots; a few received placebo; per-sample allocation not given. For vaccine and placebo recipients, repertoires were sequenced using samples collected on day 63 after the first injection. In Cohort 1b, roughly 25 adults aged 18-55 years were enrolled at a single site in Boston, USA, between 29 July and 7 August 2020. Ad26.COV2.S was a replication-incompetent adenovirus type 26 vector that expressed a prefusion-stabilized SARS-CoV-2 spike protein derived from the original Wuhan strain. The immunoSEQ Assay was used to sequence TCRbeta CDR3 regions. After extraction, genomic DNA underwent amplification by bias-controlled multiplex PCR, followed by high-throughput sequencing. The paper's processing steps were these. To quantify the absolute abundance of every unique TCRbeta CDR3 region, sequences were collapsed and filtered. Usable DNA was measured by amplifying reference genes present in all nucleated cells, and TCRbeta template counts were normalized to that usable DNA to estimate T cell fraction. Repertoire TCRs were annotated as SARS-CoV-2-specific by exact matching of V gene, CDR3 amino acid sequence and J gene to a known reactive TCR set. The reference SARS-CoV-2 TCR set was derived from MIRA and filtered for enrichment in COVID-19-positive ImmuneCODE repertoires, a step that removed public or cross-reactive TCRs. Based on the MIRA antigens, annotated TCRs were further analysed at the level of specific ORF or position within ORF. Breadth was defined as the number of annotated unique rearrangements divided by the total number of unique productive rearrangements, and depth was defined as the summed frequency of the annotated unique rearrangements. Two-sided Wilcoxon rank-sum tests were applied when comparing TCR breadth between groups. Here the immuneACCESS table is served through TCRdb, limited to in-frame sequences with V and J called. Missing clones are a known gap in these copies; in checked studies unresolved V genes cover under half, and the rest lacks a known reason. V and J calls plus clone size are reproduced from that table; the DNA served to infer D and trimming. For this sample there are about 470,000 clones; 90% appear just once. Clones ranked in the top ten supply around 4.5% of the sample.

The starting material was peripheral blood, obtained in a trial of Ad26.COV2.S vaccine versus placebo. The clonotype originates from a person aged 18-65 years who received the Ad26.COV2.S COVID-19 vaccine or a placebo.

The CDR3 here reads CASSPRTGWIYEQYF. In nucleotide form, the sequence is TGTGCCAGCAGTCCCAGGACAGGGTGGATCTACGAGCAGTACTTC. The V and J genes are TRBV6-2 or TRBV6-3 and TRBJ2-7, with TRBD1 matching 8 junction bases. There are 15 amino acids in the CDR3, from cysteine to phenylalanine inclusive. The only DNA kept is the CDR3, 45 bases in frame from the first base. For this chain, trimming is 5 bases at the V end and 3 bases at the J end, and the number of junction bases without a gene match is 9. The germline V gene gives CDR1 as MNHEY and CDR2 as SVGEGT.